This T cell receptor (beta chain) was sequenced in a study of cytomegalovirus exposure and HLA in healthy donors. Study-wide context: Out of about 170 million T cells, an earlier analysis found 117 million unique TCR beta sequences in total.

Trimming cost V 5 bases and J 0 bases, with 14 bases left between them. Germline V gene sequence: CDR1 SGHTA, CDR2 FQGNSA. There are 16 residues in the CDR3. About this clone: Its specificity is unknown.

Use of 60 Vbeta and 13 Jbeta primers characterized the PCR. TCRdb's table, derived via immunoSEQ multiplex PCR, lists solely in-frame clones and lacks some. The sample gives 130,000 or so clones, approximately 80% of which show up once; about 5.8% is in the top ten. Overall study results and limits: Later on, a genetic analysis was performed. It linked a missense variant in DCLRE1C with V- and J-gene trimming of TCR beta. Indistinguishable V segments, including TRBV6-2 and TRBV6-3, were excluded.

This rearrangement joins TRBV7-2 to TRBJ1-3, with D unresolved. The sequence was collected from a young man in good health and CMV-seropositive. The sequencing input was PBMCs. CDR3 loop: CASSTPSLSSGNTIYF. The DNA of the CDR3 is TGTGCCAGCAGCACCCCTAGCCTCAGCTCTGGAAACACCATATATTTT.